The present T cell receptor beta chain was sequenced within a study of vaccination and CD4 T cells after COVID-19. V lost 3 bases and J 0 bases, leaving 13 bases between the germline ends. The CDR3 covers 15 residues. Germline V lookup: CDR1 DFQATT, CDR2 SNEGSKA (reference sequence). As regards this clonotype: Its target is unknown.

As to treatment: 10-day PBMC culture with coronavirus spike peptide pools or control peptides (ViraFEST assay). T cells were expanded with peptide pools, and expanded clonotypes were identified by TCR sequencing. In this cohort, PCR tests turned positive between March and December 2020, predating US Alpha, Beta and Delta variants. Once cultured about 10 days, CD4+ T cells underwent isolation by negative selection. The assay that was used to sequence DNA from cultured CD4+ T cells was the Oncomine TCR Beta short-read assay. TCRdb called the PCR reads again in MiXCR, with one record for every CDR3 protein. The sample comprises 11,000 to 15,000 distinct CDR3 sequences, around two fifths of which are singletons, and around a sixth rests with the top ten.

The sequencing input was cultured CD4+ T cells from blood. The V gene is TRBV20-1, the J gene TRBJ2-3; unclear D gene. The receptor's source is a human donor with COVID-19. The CDR3 DNA reads as TGCAGTGCTAGCAGAGAAGCCTCTAGCACAGATACGCAGTATTTT. It yields the protein CSASREASSTDTQYF.